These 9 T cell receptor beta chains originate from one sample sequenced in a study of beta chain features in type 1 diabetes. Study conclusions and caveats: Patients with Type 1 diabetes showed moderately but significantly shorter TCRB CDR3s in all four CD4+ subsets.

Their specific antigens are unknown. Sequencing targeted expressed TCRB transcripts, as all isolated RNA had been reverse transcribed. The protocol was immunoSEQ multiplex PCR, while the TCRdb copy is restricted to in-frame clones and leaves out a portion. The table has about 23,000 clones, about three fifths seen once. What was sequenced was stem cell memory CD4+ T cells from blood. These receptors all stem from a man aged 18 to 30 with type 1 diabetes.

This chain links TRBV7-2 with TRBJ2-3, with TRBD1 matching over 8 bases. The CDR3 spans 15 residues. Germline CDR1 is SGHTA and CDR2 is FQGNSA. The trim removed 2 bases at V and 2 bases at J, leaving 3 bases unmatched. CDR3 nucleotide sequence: TGTGCCAGCAGCTTACAGGGGGCCTACACAGATACGCAGTATTTT. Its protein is CASSLQGAYTDTQYF.

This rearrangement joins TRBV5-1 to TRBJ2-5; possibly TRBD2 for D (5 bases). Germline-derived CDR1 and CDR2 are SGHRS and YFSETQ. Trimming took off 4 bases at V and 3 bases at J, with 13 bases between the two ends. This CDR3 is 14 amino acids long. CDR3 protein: CASSGGGWEETQYF. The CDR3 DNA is TGCGCCAGCAGCGGAGGCGGCTGGGAAGAGACCCAGTACTTC.

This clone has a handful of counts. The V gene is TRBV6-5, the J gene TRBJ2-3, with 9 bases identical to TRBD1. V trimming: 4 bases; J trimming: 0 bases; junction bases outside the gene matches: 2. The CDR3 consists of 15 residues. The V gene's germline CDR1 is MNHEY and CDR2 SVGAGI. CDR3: CASSWTGDSTDTQYF. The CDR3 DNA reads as TGTGCCAGCAGTTGGACAGGGGACAGCACAGATACGCAGTATTTT.

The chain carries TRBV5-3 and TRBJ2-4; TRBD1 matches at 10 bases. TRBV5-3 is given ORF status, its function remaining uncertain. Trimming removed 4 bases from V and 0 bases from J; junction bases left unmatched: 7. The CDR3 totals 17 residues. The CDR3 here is CARSPGQGRGAKNIQYF. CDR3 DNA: TGTGCCAGAAGCCCGGGACAGGGGCGAGGAGCCAAAAACATTCAGTACTTC.

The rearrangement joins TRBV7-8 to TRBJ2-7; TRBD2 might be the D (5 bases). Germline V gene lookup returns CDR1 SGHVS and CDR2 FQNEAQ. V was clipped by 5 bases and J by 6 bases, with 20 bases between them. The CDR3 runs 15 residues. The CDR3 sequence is CASSRTAGARGEQYF. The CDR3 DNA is TGTGCCAGCAGCCGCACGGCGGGCGCCAGAGGCGAGCAGTACTTC.

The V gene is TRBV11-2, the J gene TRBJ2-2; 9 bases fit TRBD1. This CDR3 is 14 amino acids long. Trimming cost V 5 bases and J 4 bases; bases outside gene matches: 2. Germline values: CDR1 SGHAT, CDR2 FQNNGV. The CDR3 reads CASSRGQGTGELFF. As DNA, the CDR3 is TGTGCCAGCAGCAGGGGACAGGGCACCGGGGAGCTGTTTTTT.

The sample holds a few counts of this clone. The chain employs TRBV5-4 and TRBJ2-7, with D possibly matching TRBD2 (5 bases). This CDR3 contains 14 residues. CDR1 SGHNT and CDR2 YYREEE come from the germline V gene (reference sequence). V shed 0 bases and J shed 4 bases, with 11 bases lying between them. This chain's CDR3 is CASSLAGSGYEQYF. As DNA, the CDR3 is TGTGCCAGCAGCTTGGCGGGCAGCGGATACGAGCAGTACTTC.

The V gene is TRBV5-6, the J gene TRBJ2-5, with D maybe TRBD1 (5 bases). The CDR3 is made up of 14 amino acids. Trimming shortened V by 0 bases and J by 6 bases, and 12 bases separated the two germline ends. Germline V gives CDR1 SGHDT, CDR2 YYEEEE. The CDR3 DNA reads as TGTGCCAGCAGCTTGGAACAGGTGGGAAAGACCCAGTACTTC. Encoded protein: CASSLEQVGKTQYF.

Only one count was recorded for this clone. CDR3 sequence: CASRDRAQDTQYF. Written as DNA, the CDR3 is TGTGCCAGTAGAGACAGGGCCCAAGATACGCAGTATTTT. The rearrangement uses TRBV19 and TRBJ2-3, with TRBD1 matching over 7 bases. The V segment lost 6 bases and the J segment 5 bases; nucleotides outside the gene matches: 5. Germline CDR1 and CDR2: LNHDA and SQIVND (reference sequence). The CDR3 spans 13 residues.